The next 32 T cell receptor beta chains were all read from a single sample in a study of blood T cell repertoires in COVID-19. Sequenced by immunoSEQ multiplex PCR; TCRdb stores in-frame clones only, minus some. Of around 170,000 clones listed, about 80% are singletons. Material for sequencing was PBMCs or T cells enriched from blood (not recorded which). The receptors here all came from a man in his fifties or sixties who had recovered from COVID-19.

The chain is built from TRBV7-6 and TRBJ1-5, with D perhaps TRBD1 (6 bases). CDR1 SGHVS and CDR2 FNYEAQ come from the germline V gene. CDR3 size: 13 residues. V lost 5 bases to trimming and J lost 5 bases, with 10 bases between them. CDR3: CASSLDRDQPQHF. The CDR3 DNA is TGTGCCAGCAGCCTGGACAGAGATCAGCCCCAGCATTTT.

The gene calls are TRBV2 and TRBJ2-3; 14 nucleotides agree with TRBD2. This CDR3 comprises 17 residues. With 6 bases clipped from V and 0 bases from J, the junction kept 5 bases outside the gene matches. The germline V gene has CDR1 SNHLY and CDR2 FYNNEI. CDR3 in DNA: TGTGCCAGCAGGGGACTAGCGGGGGCCCCTAGCACAGATACGCAGTATTTT. This translates into CASRGLAGAPSTDTQYF.

The genes are TRBV6-4 and TRBJ1-5; TRBD1 might be the D (6 bases). CDR1 is MRHNA, CDR2 SNTAGT, per germline. Trimming took off 2 bases at V and 2 bases at J, with 13 bases between the two ends. The CDR3 covers 16 residues. CDR3 sequence reads: CASSDPDSLGNQPQHF. The DNA of the CDR3 is TGTGCCAGCAGTGACCCGGACAGCCTTGGCAATCAGCCCCAGCATTTT.

The chain is built from TRBV28 and TRBJ1-3; D perhaps matches TRBD1 (6 bases). V lost 4 bases to trimming and J lost 6 bases, with 19 bases between them. The germline V gene has CDR1 MDHEN and CDR2 SYDVKM. This CDR3 is 16 amino acids long. CDR3 region: CASSSATGRSLNTIYF. CDR3 in DNA: TGTGCCAGCAGTTCCGCCACAGGGAGAAGTTTAAACACCATATATTTT.

The chain has TRBV7-3 and TRBJ1-3; D gene ambiguous. The ends were cut back, 5 bases at V and 2 bases at J, with 10 bases in the middle. Germline V lookup: CDR1 SGHTA, CDR2 FQGTGA. The CDR3 length is 14 residues. CDR3 amino acids: CASSQGRTGNTIYF. The CDR3, as DNA: TGTGCCAGCAGCCAAGGGAGAACTGGAAACACCATATATTTT.

This clone was detected only once. The chain is built from TRBV28 and TRBJ1-1; a possible D gene is TRBD1 (5 bases). Germline values: CDR1 MDHEN, CDR2 SYDVKM. Trimming stripped 6 bases from V and 0 bases from J, with 17 bases between. This CDR3 spans 16 amino acids. DNA for the CDR3: TGTGCCAGCAGGCGGGGGGGGACGGTATTGAACACTGAAGCTTTCTTT. This encodes CASRRGGTVLNTEAFF.

The chain employs TRBV10-2 and TRBJ2-1; 9 bases are shared with TRBD1. With V trimmed by 6 bases and J by 7 bases, 10 bases remained unmatched. Per the germline V gene, CDR1 is WSHSY and CDR2 is SAAADI. CDR3 length: 15 amino acids. The CDR3 protein is CASRSPGQGENEQFF. The CDR3 DNA follows: TGCGCCAGCAGATCCCCGGGACAGGGAGAAAATGAGCAGTTCTTC.

The chain employs TRBV19 and TRBJ2-1, with 9 nucleotides matching TRBD2. V was pared by 7 bases and J by 3 bases, with 7 bases of the junction left unmatched. CDR3 length equals 15 residues. In germline, CDR1 is LNHDA, CDR2 SQIVND (reference sequence). The chain's CDR3 is CASTQTSGRYNEQFF. In nucleotides, the CDR3 is TGTGCCAGTACTCAGACTAGCGGCCGCTACAATGAGCAGTTCTTC.

DNA for the CDR3: TGTGCCAGCAGTTACTCGAAGGGACAGAGATTATCTGGGCAGTACTTC. This encodes CASSYSKGQRLSGQYF. The chain recombines TRBV6-5 with TRBJ2-7; the match to TRBD1 covers 7 bases. There are 16 residues in the CDR3. From germline, CDR1 is MNHEY and CDR2 SVGAGI. Losses at the gene ends were 0 bases for V and 9 bases for J; bases not matched to a gene: 14.

This clone was observed a single time. The V call is TRBV24-1, the J call TRBJ1-2; no clear D. The CDR3 is 12 residues long. The V gene lost 1 base and the J gene lost 8 bases, with 7 bases spanning the gap. Germline-derived CDR1 and CDR2 are KGHDR and SFDVKD. The CDR3 here is CATSDFVEGYTF. CDR3 nucleotide sequence: TGTGCCACCAGTGATTTCGTGGAGGGCTACACCTTC.

This clone was detected only once. The chain combines TRBV2 with TRBJ1-1; D remains unclear. Trimming pared 5 bases from V and 5 bases from J, leaving 9 bases between. Per the germline V gene, CDR1 is SNHLY and CDR2 is FYNNEI. The CDR3 consists of 12 residues. The CDR3, as DNA: TGTGCCAGCAGTCTGGCGAGGACTGAAGCTTTCTTT. This sequence encodes CASSLARTEAFF. The full variable domain, its missing parts supplied by reference TRBV2 and TRBJ1-1, is EPEVTQTPSHQVTQMGQEVILRCVPISNHLYFYWYRQILGQKVEFLVSFYNNEISEKSEIFDDQFSVERPDGSNFTLKIRSTKLEDSAMYFCASSLARTEAFFGQGTRLTVV.

The rearrangement joins TRBV29-1 to TRBJ2-1, with 9 bases identical to TRBD2. V lost 6 bases to trimming and J lost 7 bases; unmatched junction nucleotides: 10. The CDR3 length is 14 residues. Germline lookup yields CDR1 SQVTM and CDR2 ANQGSEA. The CDR3 region has the DNA TGCAGCGTGGGCTTTGCGGGGGGGATAAATGAGCAGTTCTTC. Translating gives CSVGFAGGINEQFF.

This chain uses TRBV18 with TRBJ1-1, with no clear D. V lost 2 bases and J 2 bases, leaving 6 bases between the germline ends. The CDR3 extends over 13 amino acids. Per germline, CDR1 KGHSH and CDR2 LQKENI. This CDR3 is CASSPDTNTEAFF. The CDR3 coding sequence is TGTGCCAGCTCACCAGACACAAACACTGAAGCTTTCTTT. Using reference TRBV18 and TRBJ1-1 for the parts outside the CDR3, the full variable domain is NAGVMQNPRHLVRRRGQEARLRCSPMKGHSHVYWYRQLPEEGLKFMVYLQKENIIDESGMPKERFSAEFPKEGPSILRIQQVVRGDSAAYFCASSPDTNTEAFFGQGTRLTVV.

The chain has TRBV6-5 and TRBJ1-5; the D gene is possibly TRBD1 (6 bases). CDR1 is MNHEY and CDR2 is SVGAGI in the germline V gene. The CDR3 extends over 14 amino acids. V lost 6 bases to trimming and J lost 2 bases, with 11 bases between them. The CDR3, as DNA: TGTGCCAGCAGGGGAACAGGGCGCAATCAGCCCCAGCATTTT. It specifies CASRGTGRNQPQHF.

The chain recombines TRBV19 with TRBJ2-5; 9 nucleotides agree with TRBD2. The CDR3 is 16 residues long. Germline values: CDR1 LNHDA, CDR2 SQIVND (reference sequence). V was clipped by 1 base and J by 1 base; unmatched bases: 4. CDR3 DNA: TGTGCCAGTAGTATAGTGGCTAGCGGGGTCCAAGAGACCCAGTACTTC. Translating gives CASSIVASGVQETQYF.

The rearrangement links TRBV4-2 to TRBJ1-2; 7 bases match TRBD1. Germline V lookup: CDR1 LGHNA, CDR2 YNFKEQ. V lost 6 bases, J lost 4 bases, and 8 bases stayed unmatched. The CDR3 sequence is 14 residues long. CDR3 in amino acids: CASRQGTSSYGYTF. As DNA, the CDR3 is TGTGCCAGCAGACAGGGGACCTCTAGCTATGGCTACACCTTC.

V is TRBV5-1 and J is TRBJ1-1, with 9 positions matching TRBD1. CDR3 length: 16 residues. Germline V CDR1 and CDR2: SGHRS, YFSETQ. V was clipped by 0 bases and J by 5 bases; unmatched bases: 8. CDR3 protein: CASSLGTGGGGTEAFF. In nucleotides, the CDR3 is TGCGCCAGCAGCTTGGGAACAGGGGGCGGAGGGACTGAAGCTTTCTTT.

V usage is TRBV5-1 and J usage is TRBJ2-7; TRBD1 is a possible D gene (7 bases). Germline CDR1 SGHRS, CDR2 YFSETQ. The CDR3 spans 14 residues. Trimming took off 6 bases at V and 0 bases at J, with 13 bases between the two ends. Here the CDR3 reads CASTPGDSSYEQYF. CDR3 DNA: TGCGCCAGCACTCCGGGGGACAGCTCCTACGAGCAGTACTTC.

The rearrangement joins TRBV7-8 to TRBJ1-1; D is ambiguous. V was trimmed by 5 bases and J by 0 bases, leaving 16 bases between them. The V gene's germline CDR1 is SGHVS and CDR2 FQNEAQ. This CDR3 is 16 amino acids long. CDR3 in DNA: TGTGCCAGCAGCCCGTGGAGTCAGACGGTGAACACTGAAGCTTTCTTT. Encoded protein: CASSPWSQTVNTEAFF.

This clone was counted a single time. The DNA for the CDR3 is TGTGCCAGCAAATCCAACAGGGGAAAGGGGGAAAAACTGTTTTTT. Encoded protein: CASKSNRGKGEKLFF. This sequence joins TRBV7-8 and TRBJ1-4, with 7 nucleotides matching TRBD1. Germline-derived CDR1 and CDR2 are SGHVS and FQNEAQ. After removal of 7 bases from V and 8 bases from J, the junction contained 13 bases not matched to a gene. This CDR3 is built from 15 residues.

V usage is TRBV14 and J usage is TRBJ2-5, with 9 bases fitting TRBD1. J gave up 5 bases and V 3 bases, and 19 bases lay outside the gene matches. Germline-derived CDR1 and CDR2 are SGHDN and FVKESK. The CDR3 length is 19 residues. CDR3 sequence (DNA): TGTGCCAGCAGCCACTTTAAAGGAGGACAGGGGCTTTTTCAGGAGACCCAGTACTTC. Its translation: CASSHFKGGQGLFQETQYF.

This sequence joins TRBV5-4 and TRBJ2-7, with 8 positions matching TRBD2. The germline CDR1 and CDR2 sequences are SGHNT and YYREEE (reference sequence). J lost 6 bases, V lost 1 base, and 9 bases had no gene match. This CDR3 region has 15 residues. The CDR3 protein is CASSLISGGVLEQYF. The CDR3 coding sequence is TGTGCCAGCAGCTTGATCAGCGGGGGAGTCCTCGAGCAGTACTTC.

This chain uses TRBV10-1 with TRBJ1-1; D perhaps matches TRBD1 (6 bases). This CDR3 region has 13 residues. The V end lost 4 bases, the J end lost 0 bases, and 6 bases lay between the germline ends. From germline, CDR1 is WNHNN and CDR2 SYGVQD (reference sequence). The CDR3 loop reads CASSGQVNTEAFF. The CDR3 DNA follows: TGCGCCAGCAGTGGACAGGTGAACACTGAAGCTTTCTTT.

The chain joins TRBV4-2 to TRBJ1-2; perhaps TRBD1 as D (5 bases). Trimming stripped 0 bases from V and 5 bases from J, with 7 bases between. Germline V gene lookup returns CDR1 LGHNA and CDR2 YNFKEQ. This CDR3 contains 13 residues. The chain's CDR3 is CASSQEGVYGYTF. CDR3 DNA: TGTGCCAGCAGCCAAGAAGGGGTATATGGCTACACCTTC.

This chain links TRBV5-1 with TRBJ2-4, with 12 bases fitting TRBD1. With 4 bases clipped from V and 4 bases from J, the junction kept 9 bases outside the gene matches. The CDR3 totals 17 residues. The germline gives CDR1 SGHRS, CDR2 YFSETQ. CDR3 residues: CASSPGQGAPGKNIQYF. DNA for the CDR3: TGCGCCAGCAGCCCGGGACAGGGGGCGCCGGGTAAAAACATTCAGTACTTC.

J is TRBJ1-3 and V is TRBV28; 8 bases map to TRBD1. CDR3 size: 17 residues. V was clipped by 5 bases and J by 0 bases; unmatched bases: 9. Germline CDR1 reads MDHEN; CDR2 reads SYDVKM. The CDR3 loop is CASSPRTGRDSGNTIYF. DNA of the CDR3: TGTGCCAGCAGTCCCCGGACAGGGAGGGACTCTGGAAACACCATATATTTT.

This sequence joins TRBV11-2 and TRBJ2-5; D is possibly TRBD2 (7 bases). The V gene lost 6 bases and the J gene lost 5 bases, with 22 bases spanning the gap. Germline V lookup: CDR1 SGHAT, CDR2 FQNNGV. CDR3 length equals 16 residues. The CDR3 coding sequence is TGTGCCAGCAGTTCCCGAGGGGGGGACGGGGACGAGACCCAGTACTTC. Its protein is CASSSRGGDGDETQYF.

The chain couples TRBV2 to TRBJ2-3, with D possibly matching TRBD2 (6 bases). Trimming shortened V by 8 bases and J by 0 bases, and 12 bases separated the two germline ends. The CDR3 is made up of 14 amino acids. Germline CDR1 SNHLY, CDR2 FYNNEI. CDR3 in amino acids: CASVGGVSTDTQYF. The CDR3 nucleotides read TGTGCCAGCGTCGGCGGGGTGAGCACAGATACGCAGTATTTT.

This chain links TRBV6-5 with TRBJ2-7; TRBD2 matches at 8 bases. The CDR3 totals 11 residues. The ends lost 10 bases at V and 7 bases at J; junction bases unmatched: 6. Germline assignment: CDR1 MNHEY and CDR2 SVGAGI. CDR3 bases: TGTGCCATCGGGGGGGGCCGGGAGCAGTACTTC. Translated: CAIGGGREQYF.

The rearrangement uses TRBV4-1 and TRBJ1-5; D not resolved. The CDR3 length is 15 residues. Germline CDR1 MGHRA, CDR2 YSYEKL. V was pared by 0 bases and J by 4 bases, with 10 bases between. CDR3 sequence reads: CASSQDRLGNQPQHF. DNA of the CDR3: TGCGCCAGCAGCCAAGATAGACTAGGAAATCAGCCCCAGCATTTT.

The chain combines TRBV6-5 with TRBJ2-1; D is uncertain. Trimming removed 8 bases at V and 5 bases at J, with 4 bases between. The CDR3 is made up of 10 amino acids. Germline loops: CDR1 MNHEY, CDR2 SVGAGI. The CDR3 DNA reads as TGTGCCAGCGGAGACAATGAGCAGTTCTTC. Residues: CASGDNEQFF.

The gene calls are TRBV30 and TRBJ1-1, with D tentatively TRBD1 (6 bases). V gave up 1 base and J gave up 6 bases, with 15 bases separating them. The CDR3 is 14 amino acids. Per the germline V gene, CDR1 is GTSNPN and CDR2 is SVGIG (reference sequence). The CDR3: CAWSGNRDGAEAFF. Written as DNA, the CDR3 is TGTGCCTGGAGTGGCAACAGGGATGGAGCTGAAGCTTTCTTT. The full variable domain, with the rest looked up from reference TRBV30 and TRBJ1-1, is SQTIHQWPATLVQPVGSPLSLECTVEGTSNPNLYWYRQAAGRGLQLLFYSVGIGQISSEVPQNLSASRPQDRQFILSSKKLLLSDSGFYLCAWSGNRDGAEAFFGQGTRLTVV.